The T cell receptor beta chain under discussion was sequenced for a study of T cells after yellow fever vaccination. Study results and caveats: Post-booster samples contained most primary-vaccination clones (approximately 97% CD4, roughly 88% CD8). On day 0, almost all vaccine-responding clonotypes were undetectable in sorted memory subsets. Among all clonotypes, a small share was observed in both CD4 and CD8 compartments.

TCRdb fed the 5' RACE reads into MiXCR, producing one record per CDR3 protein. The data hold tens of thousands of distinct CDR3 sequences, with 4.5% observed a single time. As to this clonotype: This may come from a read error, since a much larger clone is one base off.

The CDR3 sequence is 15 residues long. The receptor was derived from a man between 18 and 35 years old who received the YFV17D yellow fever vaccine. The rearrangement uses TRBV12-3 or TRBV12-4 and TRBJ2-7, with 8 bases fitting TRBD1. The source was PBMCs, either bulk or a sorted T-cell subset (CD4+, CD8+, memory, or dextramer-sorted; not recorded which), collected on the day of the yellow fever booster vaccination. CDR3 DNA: TGTGCCAGCAGTAAACCCGGGACAGGAGGCTACGAGCAGTCCTTC. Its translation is CASSKPGTGGYEQSF.